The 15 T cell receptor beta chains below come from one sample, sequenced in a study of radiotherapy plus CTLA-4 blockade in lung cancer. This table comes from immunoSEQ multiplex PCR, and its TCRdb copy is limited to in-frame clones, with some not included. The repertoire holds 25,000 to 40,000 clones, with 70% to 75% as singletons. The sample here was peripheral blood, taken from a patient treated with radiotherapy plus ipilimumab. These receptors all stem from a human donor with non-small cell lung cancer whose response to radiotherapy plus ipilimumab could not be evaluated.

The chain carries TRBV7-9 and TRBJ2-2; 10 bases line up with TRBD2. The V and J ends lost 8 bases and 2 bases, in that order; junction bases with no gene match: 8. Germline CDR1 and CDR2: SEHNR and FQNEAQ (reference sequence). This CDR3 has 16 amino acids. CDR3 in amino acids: CASGKRTSGNTGELFF. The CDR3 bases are TGTGCCAGCGGGAAAAGGACTAGCGGAAACACCGGGGAGCTGTTTTTT. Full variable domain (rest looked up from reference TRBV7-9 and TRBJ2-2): DTGVSQNPRHKITKRGQNVTFRCDPISEHNRLYWYRQTLGQGPEFLTYFQNEAQLEKSRLLSDRFSAERPKGSFSTLEIQRTEQGDSAMYLCASGKRTSGNTGELFFGEGSRLTVL.

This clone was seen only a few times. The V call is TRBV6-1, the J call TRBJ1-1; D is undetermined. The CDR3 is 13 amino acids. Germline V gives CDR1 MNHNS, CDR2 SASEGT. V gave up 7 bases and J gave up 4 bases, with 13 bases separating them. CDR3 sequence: CASTYIRGTEAFF. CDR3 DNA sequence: TGTGCCAGCACCTACATTCGAGGCACTGAAGCTTTCTTT.

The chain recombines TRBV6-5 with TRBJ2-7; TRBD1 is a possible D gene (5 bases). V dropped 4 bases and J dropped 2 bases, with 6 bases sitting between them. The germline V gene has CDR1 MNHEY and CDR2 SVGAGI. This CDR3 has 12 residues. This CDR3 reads CASSLTAYEQYF. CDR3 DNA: TGTGCCAGCAGTTTGACAGCCTACGAGCAGTACTTC.

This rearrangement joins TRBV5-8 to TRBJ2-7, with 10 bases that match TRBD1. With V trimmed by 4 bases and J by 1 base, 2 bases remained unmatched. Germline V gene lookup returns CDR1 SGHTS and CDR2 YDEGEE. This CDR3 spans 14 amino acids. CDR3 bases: TGTGCCAGCAGCCGGACAGGGGGGTCCTACGAGCAGTACTTC. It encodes CASSRTGGSYEQYF.

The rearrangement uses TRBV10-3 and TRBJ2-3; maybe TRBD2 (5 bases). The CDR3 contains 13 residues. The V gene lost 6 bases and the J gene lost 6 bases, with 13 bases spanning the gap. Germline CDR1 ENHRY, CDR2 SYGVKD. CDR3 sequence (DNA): TGTGCCATCAGCAACCAGGAGGAGGATACGCAGTATTTT. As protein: CAISNQEEDTQYF.

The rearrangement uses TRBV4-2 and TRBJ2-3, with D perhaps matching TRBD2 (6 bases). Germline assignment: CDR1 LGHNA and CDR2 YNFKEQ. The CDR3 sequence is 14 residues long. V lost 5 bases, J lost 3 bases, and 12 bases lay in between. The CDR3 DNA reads TGTGCCAGCAGCTTCGGGAGAGGGACAGATACGCAGTATTTT. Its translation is CASSFGRGTDTQYF.

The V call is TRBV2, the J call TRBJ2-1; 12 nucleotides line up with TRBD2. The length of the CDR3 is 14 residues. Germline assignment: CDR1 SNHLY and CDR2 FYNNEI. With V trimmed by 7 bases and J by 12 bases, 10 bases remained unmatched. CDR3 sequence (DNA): TGTGCCAGCAACCGCGGTCTAGCGGGAGGGCCGCAGTTCTTC. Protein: CASNRGLAGGPQFF.

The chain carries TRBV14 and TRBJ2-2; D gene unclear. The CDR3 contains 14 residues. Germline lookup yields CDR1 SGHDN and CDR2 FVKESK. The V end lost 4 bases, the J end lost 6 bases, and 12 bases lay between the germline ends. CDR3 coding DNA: TGTGCCAGCAGCCCTACAGCACTCCCCGGGGAGCTGTTTTTT. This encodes CASSPTALPGELFF. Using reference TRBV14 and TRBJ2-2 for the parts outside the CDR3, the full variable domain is EAGVTQFPSHSVIEKGQTVTLRCDPISGHDNLYWYRRVMGKEIKFLLHFVKESKQDESGMPNNRFLAERTGGTYSTLKVQPAELEDSGVYFCASSPTALPGELFFGEGSRLTVL.

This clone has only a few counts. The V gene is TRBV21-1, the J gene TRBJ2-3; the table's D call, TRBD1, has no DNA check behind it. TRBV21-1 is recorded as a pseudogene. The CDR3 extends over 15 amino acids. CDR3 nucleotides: TGTGCCAGCAGCAAAGGGGCAGGGGGCACAGATACGCAGTATTTT. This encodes CASSKGAGGTDTQYF.

CDR3 protein: CASSQGSWGTQYF. The DNA for the CDR3 is TGTGCCAGCAGCCAGGGTTCCTGGGGGACCCAGTACTTC. This chain joins TRBV11-2 and TRBJ2-5, with a tentative D call TRBD1 (5 bases). The CDR3 length is 13 residues. The V and J ends lost 5 bases and 7 bases respectively, with 14 bases between them. Germline CDR1 is SGHAT and CDR2 is FQNNGV.

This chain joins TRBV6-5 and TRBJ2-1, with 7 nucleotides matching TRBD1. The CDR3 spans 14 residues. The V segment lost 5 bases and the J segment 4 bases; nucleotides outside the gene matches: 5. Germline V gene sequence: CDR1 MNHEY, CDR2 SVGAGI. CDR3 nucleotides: TGTGCCAGCAGTGAGAACAGGGGATACAATGAGCAGTTCTTC. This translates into CASSENRGYNEQFF.

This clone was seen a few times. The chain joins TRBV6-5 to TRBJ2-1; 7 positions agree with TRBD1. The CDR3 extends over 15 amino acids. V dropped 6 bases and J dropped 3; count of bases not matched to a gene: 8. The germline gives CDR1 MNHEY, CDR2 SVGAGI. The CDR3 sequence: CASSLEDRLYNEQFF. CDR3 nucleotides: TGTGCCAGCAGCCTCGAGGACAGGCTCTACAATGAGCAGTTCTTC.

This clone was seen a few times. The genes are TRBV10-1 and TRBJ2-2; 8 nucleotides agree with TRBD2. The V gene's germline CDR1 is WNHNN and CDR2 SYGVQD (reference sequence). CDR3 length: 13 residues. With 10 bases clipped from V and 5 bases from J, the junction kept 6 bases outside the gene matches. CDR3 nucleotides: TGCGCCACCCGTGCGGGGGGAACCGGGGAGCTGTTTTTT. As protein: CATRAGGTGELFF.

The CDR3 bases are TGTGCCAGCAGTGAAGAAAGCAGGAATAATTCACCCCTCCACTTT. Its protein product is CASSEESRNNSPLHF. The chain uses TRBV2 and TRBJ1-6; D is unclear. Germline-derived CDR1 and CDR2 are SNHLY and FYNNEI. The CDR3 runs 15 residues. The V gene lost 1 base and the J gene lost 5 bases, with 9 bases spanning the gap.

CDR3 sequence: CASSKGGVANEQFF. The CDR3 nucleotides are TGTGCCAGCAGCAAGGGGGGGGTGGCCAATGAGCAGTTCTTC. The chain is built from TRBV21-1 and TRBJ2-1; TRBD2, the D gene given by the table, was not confirmed from the DNA. TRBV21-1 is termed a pseudogene. The CDR3 is 14 residues long.